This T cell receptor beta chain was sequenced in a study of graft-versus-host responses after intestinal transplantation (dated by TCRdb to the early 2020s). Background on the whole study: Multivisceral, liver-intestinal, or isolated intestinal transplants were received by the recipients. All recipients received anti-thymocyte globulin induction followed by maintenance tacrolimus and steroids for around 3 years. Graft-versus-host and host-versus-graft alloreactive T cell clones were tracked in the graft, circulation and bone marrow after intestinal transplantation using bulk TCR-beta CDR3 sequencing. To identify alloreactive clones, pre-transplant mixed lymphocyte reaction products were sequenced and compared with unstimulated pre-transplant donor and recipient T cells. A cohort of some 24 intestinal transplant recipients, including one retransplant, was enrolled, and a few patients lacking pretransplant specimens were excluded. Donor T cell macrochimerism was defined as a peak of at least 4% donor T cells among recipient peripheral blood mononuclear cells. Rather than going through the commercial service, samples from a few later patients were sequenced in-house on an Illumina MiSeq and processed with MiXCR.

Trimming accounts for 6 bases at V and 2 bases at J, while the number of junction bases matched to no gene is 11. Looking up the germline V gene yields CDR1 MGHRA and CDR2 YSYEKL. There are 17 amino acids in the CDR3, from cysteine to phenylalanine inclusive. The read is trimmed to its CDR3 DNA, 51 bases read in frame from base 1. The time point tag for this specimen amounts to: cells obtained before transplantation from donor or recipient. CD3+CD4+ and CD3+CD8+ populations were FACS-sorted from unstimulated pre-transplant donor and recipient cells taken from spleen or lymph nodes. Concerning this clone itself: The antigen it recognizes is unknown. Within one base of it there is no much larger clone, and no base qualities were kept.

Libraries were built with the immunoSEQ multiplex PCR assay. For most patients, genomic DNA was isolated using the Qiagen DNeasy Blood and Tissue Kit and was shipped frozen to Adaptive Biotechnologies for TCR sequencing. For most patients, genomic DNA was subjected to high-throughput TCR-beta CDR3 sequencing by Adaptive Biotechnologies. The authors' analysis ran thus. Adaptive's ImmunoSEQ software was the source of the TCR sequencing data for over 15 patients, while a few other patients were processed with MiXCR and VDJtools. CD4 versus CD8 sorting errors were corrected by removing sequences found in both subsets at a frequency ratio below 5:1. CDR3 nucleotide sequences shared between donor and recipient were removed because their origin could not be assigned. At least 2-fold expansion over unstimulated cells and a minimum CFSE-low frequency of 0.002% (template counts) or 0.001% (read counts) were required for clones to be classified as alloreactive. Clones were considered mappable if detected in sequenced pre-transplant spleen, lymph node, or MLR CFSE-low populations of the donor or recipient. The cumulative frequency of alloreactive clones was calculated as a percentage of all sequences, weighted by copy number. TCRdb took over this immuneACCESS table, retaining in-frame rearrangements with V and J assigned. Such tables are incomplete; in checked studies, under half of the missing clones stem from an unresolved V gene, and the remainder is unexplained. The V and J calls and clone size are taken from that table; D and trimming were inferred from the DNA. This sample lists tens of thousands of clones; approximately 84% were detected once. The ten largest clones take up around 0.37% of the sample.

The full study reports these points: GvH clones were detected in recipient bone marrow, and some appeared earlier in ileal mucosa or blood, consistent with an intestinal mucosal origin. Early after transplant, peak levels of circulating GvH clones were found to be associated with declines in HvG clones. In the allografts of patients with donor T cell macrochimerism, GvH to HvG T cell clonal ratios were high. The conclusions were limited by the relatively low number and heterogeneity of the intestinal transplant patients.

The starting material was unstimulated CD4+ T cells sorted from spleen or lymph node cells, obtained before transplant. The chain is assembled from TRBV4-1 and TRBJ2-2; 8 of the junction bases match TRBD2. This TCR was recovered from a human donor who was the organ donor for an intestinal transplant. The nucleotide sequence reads TGCGCCAGCAGGAATGTACTAGCGGCCCAAAACACCGGGGAGCTGTTTTTT. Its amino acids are CASRNVLAAQNTGELFF.